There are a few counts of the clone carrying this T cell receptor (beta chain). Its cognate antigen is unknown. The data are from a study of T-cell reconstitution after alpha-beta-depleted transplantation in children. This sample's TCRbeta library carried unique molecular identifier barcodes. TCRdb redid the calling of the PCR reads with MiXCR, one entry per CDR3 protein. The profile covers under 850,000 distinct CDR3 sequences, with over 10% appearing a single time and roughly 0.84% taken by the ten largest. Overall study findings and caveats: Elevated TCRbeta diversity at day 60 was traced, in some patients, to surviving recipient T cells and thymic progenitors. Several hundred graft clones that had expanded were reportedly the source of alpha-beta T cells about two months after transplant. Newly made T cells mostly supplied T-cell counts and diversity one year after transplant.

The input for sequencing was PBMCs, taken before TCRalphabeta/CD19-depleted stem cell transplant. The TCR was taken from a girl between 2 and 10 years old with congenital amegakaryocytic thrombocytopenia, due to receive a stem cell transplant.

CDR3 sequence: CASSRIGTATSGRAYEQYF. As DNA, the CDR3 is TGCGCCAGCAGCCGGATTGGGACAGCTACTAGCGGGAGGGCCTACGAGCAGTACTTC. J is TRBJ2-7 and V is TRBV5-1, with 13 nucleotides matching TRBD2. Germline-derived CDR1 and CDR2 are SGHRS and YFSETQ. The CDR3 loop spans 19 amino acids. The V gene end was trimmed by 4 bases and the J gene end by 2 bases; junction bases not matched to a gene: 15.